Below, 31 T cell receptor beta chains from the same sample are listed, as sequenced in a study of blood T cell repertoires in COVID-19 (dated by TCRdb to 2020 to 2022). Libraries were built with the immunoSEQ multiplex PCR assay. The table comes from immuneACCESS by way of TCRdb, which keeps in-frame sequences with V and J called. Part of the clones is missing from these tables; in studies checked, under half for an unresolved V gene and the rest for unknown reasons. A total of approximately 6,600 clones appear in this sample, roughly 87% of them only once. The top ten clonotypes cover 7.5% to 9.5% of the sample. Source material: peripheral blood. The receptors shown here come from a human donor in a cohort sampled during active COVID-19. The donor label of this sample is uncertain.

The CDR3 coding sequence is TGTGCCAGCAGCCAAGAATGGACAGGGGGACAAGAGACCCAGTACTTC. This encodes CASSQEWTGGQETQYF. The rearrangement uses TRBV3-1 (or the pseudogene TRBV3-2) and TRBJ2-5; 10 nucleotides match TRBD1. The CDR3 runs to 16 residues. Germline-derived CDR1 and CDR2 are LGHDT and YNNKEL (reference sequence). V was clipped by 0 bases and J by 2 bases; unmatched bases: 3.

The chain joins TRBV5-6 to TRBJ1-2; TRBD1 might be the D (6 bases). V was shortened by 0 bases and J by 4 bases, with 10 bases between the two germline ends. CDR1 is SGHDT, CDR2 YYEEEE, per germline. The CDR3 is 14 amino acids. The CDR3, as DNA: TGTGCCAGCAGCTTGGGGACAGCCAGCTATGGCTACACCTTC. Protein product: CASSLGTASYGYTF.

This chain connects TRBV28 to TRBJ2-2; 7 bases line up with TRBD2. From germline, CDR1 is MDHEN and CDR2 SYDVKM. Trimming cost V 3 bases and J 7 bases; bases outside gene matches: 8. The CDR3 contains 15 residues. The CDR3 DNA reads TGTGCCAGCAGTTTTCCCACTAGCGAGGACGGGGAGCTGTTTTTT. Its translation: CASSFPTSEDGELFF.

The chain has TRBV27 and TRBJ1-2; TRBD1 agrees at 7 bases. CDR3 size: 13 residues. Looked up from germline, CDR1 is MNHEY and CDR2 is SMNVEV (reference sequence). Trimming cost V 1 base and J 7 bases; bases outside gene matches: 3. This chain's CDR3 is CASSLLGGSGYTF. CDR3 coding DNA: TGTGCCAGCAGTTTATTAGGGGGCTCTGGCTACACCTTC.

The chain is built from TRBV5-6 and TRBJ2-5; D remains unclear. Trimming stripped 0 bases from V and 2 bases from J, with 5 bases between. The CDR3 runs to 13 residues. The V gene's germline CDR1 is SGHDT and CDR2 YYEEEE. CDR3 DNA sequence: TGTGCCAGCAGCTTGGTTCTGCAAGAGACCCAGTACTTC. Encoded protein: CASSLVLQETQYF.

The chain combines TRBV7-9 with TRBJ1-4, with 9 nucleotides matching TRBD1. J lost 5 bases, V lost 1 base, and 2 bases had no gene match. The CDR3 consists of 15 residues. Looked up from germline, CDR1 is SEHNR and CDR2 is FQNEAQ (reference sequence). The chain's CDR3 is CASSLEGTGNEKLFF. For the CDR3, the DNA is TGTGCCAGCAGCTTAGAAGGGACAGGGAATGAAAAACTGTTTTTT.

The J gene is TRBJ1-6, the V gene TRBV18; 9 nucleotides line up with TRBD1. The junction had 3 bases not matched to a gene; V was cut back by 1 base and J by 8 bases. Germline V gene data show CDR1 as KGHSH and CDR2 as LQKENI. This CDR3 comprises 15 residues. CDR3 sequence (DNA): TGTGCCAGCTCACCACGGACAGGGGAAGATTCACCCCTCCACTTT. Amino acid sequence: CASSPRTGEDSPLHF.

CDR3 residues: CASSLRVLSGANVLTF. CDR3 sequence (DNA): TGTGCCAGCAGCTTGAGAGTTCTCTCTGGGGCCAACGTCCTGACTTTC. This chain links TRBV7-9 with TRBJ2-6; no reliable D call. Per the germline V gene, CDR1 is SEHNR and CDR2 is FQNEAQ (reference sequence). The CDR3 runs to 16 residues. Trimming removed 3 bases from V and 0 bases from J, with 9 bases in between.

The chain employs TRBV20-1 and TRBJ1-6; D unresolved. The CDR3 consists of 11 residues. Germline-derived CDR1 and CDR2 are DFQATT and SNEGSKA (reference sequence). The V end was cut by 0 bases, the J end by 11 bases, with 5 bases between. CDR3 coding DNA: TGCAGTGCTAGAGATGGGCCACCCCTCCACTTT. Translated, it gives CSARDGPPLHF.

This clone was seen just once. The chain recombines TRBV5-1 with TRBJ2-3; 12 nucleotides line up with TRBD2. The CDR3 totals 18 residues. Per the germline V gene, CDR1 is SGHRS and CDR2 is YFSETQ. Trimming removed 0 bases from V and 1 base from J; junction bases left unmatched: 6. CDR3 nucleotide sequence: TGCGCCAGCAGCTTGGAACCTAGCGGGAGGGTGGGCACAGATACGCAGTATTTT. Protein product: CASSLEPSGRVGTDTQYF.

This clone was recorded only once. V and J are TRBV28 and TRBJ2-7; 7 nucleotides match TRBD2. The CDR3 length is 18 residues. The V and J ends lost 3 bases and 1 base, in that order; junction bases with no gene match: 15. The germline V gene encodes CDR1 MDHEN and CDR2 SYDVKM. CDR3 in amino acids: CASSFAQWGRARSYEQYF. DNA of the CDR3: TGTGCCAGCAGTTTCGCCCAATGGGGGAGGGCCAGGTCCTACGAGCAGTACTTC.

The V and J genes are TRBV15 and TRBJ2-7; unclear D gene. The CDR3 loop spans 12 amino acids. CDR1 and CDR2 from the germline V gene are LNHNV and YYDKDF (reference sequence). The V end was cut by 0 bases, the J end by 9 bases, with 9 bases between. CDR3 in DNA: TGTGCCACCAGCAGAGATAGCTCCGGGCAGTACTTC. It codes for CATSRDSSGQYF.

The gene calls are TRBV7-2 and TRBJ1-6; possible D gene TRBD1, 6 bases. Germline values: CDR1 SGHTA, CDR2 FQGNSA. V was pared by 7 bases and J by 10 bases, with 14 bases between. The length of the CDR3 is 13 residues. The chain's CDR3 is CASTILQGSPLHF. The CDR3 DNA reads TGTGCCAGCACCATCTTACAGGGATCACCCCTCCACTTT.

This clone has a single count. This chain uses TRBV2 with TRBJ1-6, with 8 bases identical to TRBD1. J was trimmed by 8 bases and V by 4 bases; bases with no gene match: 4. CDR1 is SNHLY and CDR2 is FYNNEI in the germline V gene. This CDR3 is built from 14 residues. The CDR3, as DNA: TGTGCCAGCAGTGTACAGGGGGATGATTCACCCCTCCACTTT. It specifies CASSVQGDDSPLHF.

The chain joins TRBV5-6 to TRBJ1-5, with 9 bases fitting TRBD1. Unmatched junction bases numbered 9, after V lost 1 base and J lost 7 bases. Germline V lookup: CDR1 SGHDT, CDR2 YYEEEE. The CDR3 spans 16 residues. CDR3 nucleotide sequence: TGTGCCAGCAGCTTGTGGTGGGGACAGGGAGCCCAGCCCCAGCATTTT. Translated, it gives CASSLWWGQGAQPQHF.

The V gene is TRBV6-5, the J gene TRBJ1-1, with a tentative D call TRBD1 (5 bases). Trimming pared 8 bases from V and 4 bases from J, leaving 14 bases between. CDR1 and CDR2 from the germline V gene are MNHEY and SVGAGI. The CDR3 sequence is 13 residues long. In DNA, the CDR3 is TGTGCCAGCTATATTCAAAGGGGCACTGAAGCTTTCTTT. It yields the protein CASYIQRGTEAFF.

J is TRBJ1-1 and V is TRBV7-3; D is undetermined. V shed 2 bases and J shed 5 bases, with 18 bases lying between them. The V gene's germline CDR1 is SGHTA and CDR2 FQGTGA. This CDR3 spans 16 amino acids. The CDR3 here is CASSLSNSGIGTEAFF. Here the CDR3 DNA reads TGTGCCAGCAGCTTATCCAACAGCGGGATCGGGACTGAAGCTTTCTTT.

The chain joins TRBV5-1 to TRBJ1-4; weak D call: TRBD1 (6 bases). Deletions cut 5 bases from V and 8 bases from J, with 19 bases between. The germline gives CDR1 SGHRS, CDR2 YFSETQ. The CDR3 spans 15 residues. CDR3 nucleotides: TGCGCCAGCAGTCTCCAGGGGTTTATAGGGGAAAAACTGTTTTTT. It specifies CASSLQGFIGEKLFF.

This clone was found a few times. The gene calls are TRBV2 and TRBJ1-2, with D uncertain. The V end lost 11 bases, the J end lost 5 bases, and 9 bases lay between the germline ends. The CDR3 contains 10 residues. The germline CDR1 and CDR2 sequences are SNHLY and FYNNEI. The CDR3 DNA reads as TGTGCCGGACTAGAATATGGCTACACCTTC. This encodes CAGLEYGYTF.

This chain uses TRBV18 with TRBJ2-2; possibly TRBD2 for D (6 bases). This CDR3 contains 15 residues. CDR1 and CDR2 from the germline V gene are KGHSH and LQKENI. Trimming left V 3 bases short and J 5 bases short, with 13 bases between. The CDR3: CASSPTGGGTGELFF. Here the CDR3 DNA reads TGTGCCAGCTCACCCACCGGGGGAGGAACCGGGGAGCTGTTTTTT.

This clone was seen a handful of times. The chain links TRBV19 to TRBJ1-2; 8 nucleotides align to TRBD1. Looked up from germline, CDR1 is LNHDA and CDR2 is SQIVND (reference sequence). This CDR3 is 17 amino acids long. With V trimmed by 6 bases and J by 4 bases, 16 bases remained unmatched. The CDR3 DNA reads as TGTGCCAGTAGCCCCCGGGACAGGAACTTGAAAAGCTATGGCTACACCTTC. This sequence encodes CASSPRDRNLKSYGYTF.

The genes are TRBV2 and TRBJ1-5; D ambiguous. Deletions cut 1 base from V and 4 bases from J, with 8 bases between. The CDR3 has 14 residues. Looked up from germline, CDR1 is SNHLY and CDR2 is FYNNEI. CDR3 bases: TGTGCCAGCAGTGAAGGGCGGGGAAATCAGCCCCAGCATTTT. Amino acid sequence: CASSEGRGNQPQHF.

This chain's CDR3 is CATSDPAEGVTVETQYF. The CDR3 coding sequence is TGTGCCACCAGTGACCCTGCCGAGGGCGTAACGGTTGAGACCCAGTACTTC. The J gene is TRBJ2-5, the V gene TRBV24-1; D possibly corresponds to TRBD2 (5 bases). The CDR3 spans 17 residues. The ends were cut back, 4 bases at V and 5 bases at J, with 22 bases in the middle. Germline V gene data show CDR1 as KGHDR and CDR2 as SFDVKD.

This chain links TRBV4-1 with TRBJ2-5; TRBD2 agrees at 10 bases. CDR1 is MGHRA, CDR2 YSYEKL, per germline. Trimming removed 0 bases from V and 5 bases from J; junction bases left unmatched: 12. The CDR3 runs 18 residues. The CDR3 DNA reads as TGCGCCAGCAGCCAAGATCAGTTAGCGGGAGGCCGGATGGAGACCCAGTACTTC. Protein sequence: CASSQDQLAGGRMETQYF.

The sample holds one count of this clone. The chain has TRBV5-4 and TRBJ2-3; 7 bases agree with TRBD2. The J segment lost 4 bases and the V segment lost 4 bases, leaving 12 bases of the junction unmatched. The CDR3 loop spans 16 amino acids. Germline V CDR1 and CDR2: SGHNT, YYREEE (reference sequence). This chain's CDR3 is CASSQGRTSGADTQYF. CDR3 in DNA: TGTGCCAGCAGCCAAGGTCGGACTAGTGGAGCAGATACGCAGTATTTT.

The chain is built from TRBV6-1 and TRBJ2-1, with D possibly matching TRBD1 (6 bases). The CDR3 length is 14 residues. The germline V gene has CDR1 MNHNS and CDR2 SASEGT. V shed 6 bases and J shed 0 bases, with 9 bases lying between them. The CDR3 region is CASRNRDSYNEQFF. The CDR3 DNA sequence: TGTGCCAGCAGGAACAGGGACTCCTACAATGAGCAGTTCTTC.

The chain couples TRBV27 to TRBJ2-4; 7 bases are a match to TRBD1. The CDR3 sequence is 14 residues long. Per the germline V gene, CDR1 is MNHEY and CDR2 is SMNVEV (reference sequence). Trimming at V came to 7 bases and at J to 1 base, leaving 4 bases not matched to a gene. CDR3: CASTPTGAKNIQYF. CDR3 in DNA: TGTGCCAGCACACCGACAGGGGCCAAAAACATTCAGTACTTC.

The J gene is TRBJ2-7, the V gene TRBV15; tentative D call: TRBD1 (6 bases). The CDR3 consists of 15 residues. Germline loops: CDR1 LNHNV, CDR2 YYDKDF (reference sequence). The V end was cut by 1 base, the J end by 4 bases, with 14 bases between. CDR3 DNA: TGTGCCACCAGCAGAGTGGCAGGGGCGGAATACGAGCAGTACTTC. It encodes CATSRVAGAEYEQYF.

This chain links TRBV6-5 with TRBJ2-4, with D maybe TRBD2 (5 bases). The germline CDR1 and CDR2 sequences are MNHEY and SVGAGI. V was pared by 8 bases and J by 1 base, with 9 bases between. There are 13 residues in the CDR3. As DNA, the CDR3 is TGTGCCAGCTGGAGGACGGCCAAAAACATTCAGTACTTC. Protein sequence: CASWRTAKNIQYF.

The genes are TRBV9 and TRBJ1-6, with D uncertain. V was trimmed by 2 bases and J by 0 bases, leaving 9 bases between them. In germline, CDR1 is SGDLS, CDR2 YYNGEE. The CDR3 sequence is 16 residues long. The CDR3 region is CASSVGTSSYNSPLHF. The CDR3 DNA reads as TGTGCCAGCAGCGTCGGTACGAGCTCCTATAATTCACCCCTCCACTTT. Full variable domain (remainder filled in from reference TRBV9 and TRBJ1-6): DSGVTQTPKHLITATGQRVTLRCSPRSGDLSVYWYQQSLDQGLQFLIQYYNGEERAKGNILERFSAQQFPDLHSELNLSSLELGDSALYFCASSVGTSSYNSPLHFGNGTRLTVT.

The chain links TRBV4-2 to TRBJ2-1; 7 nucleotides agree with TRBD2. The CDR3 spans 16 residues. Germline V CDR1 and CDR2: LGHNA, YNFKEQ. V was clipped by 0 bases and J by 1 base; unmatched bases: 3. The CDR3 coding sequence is TGTGCCAGCAGCCAAGACTGGGGAGGGTCCTACAATGAGCAGTTCTTC. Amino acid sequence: CASSQDWGGSYNEQFF.